The 9 T cell receptor beta chains given below trace back to one sample, sequenced in a study of CD8 T cells in ankylosing spondylitis. Notes on the study in general: Apparently characteristic of ankylosing spondylitis blood was a TCR beta motif (eight highly homologous variants).

TCRdb analysed the 5' RACE reads with MiXCR anew, one entry per CDR3 protein. The sample lists more than 400,000 distinct CDR3 sequences, roughly 5.3% occurring once. These receptors lack a known antigen. Sequencing used blood, either unsorted or a sorted T cell fraction (not recorded which). The receptors here all came from a male donor with ankylosing spondylitis.

This clonotype came up many times. An end of the junction differs from the germline gene, which may be a read error. The chain couples TRBV4-3 to TRBJ2-5, with 8 bases lining up with TRBD1. Germline loops: CDR1 LGHNA, CDR2 YSLEER. The CDR3 totals 14 residues. CDR3 DNA sequence: TGTGCCAGCAGCCAAGACAGGGGCGGAGAGACCCAGTACTTC. Amino acid sequence: CASSQDRGGETQYF.

This clonotype showed up many times. This chain joins TRBV11-2 and TRBJ1-1; tentative D call: TRBD1 (5 bases). This CDR3 comprises 14 residues. CDR1 and CDR2 from the germline V gene are SGHAT and FQNNGV. V lost 6 bases to trimming and J lost 11 bases, with 22 bases between them. This CDR3 is CASSPFTGGSSAFF. For the CDR3, the DNA is TGTGCCAGCAGTCCGTTCACAGGTGGTTCTTCGGCTTTCTTT.

This clonotype was detected many times. The V call is TRBV20-1, the J call TRBJ2-3; 10 nucleotides line up with TRBD2. Germline CDR1 is DFQATT and CDR2 is SNEGSKA (reference sequence). The CDR3 loop spans 18 amino acids. V shed 0 bases and J 6 bases; nucleotides not matched to a gene: 15. CDR3 DNA: TGCAGTGCTAGAGATCGGGCTAGCGGGAGCTGGCCCGGGGATACGCAGTATTTT. Protein: CSARDRASGSWPGDTQYF.

This clonotype was counted at least ten times. The chain recombines TRBV5-1 with TRBJ1-2; D gene ambiguous. V lost 2 bases, J lost 5 bases, and 10 bases lay in between. Germline values: CDR1 SGHRS, CDR2 YFSETQ. This CDR3 contains 13 residues. This CDR3 is CASSFNAEYGYTF. CDR3 in DNA: TGCGCCAGCAGCTTCAACGCCGAATATGGCTACACCTTC. Full variable domain (remainder filled in from reference TRBV5-1 and TRBJ1-2): KAGVTQTPRYLIKTRGQQVTLSCSPISGHRSVSWYQQTPGQGLQFLFEYFSETQRNKGNFPGRFSGRQFSNSRSEMNVSTLELGDSALYLCASSFNAEYGYTFGSGTRLTVV.

The sample holds many counts of this clonotype. This chain uses TRBV10-3 with TRBJ1-5; no firm D call. From germline, CDR1 is ENHRY and CDR2 SYGVKD. This CDR3 has 15 amino acids. Deletions cut 2 bases from V and 11 bases from J, with 19 bases between. In nucleotides, the CDR3 is TGTGCCATCAGTGAGAGGCGGGAATCCCGGCTCGCCCAGCATTTT. It encodes CAISERRESRLAQHF.

At least ten counts were recorded for this clonotype. The chain combines TRBV29-1 with TRBJ2-7, with 9 bases fitting TRBD2. The V and J ends lost 6 bases and 6 bases, in that order; junction bases with no gene match: 15. The CDR3 loop spans 15 amino acids. Germline CDR1 reads SQVTM; CDR2 reads ANQGSEA. The CDR3 nucleotides read TGCAGCGTCGCGTGGGTTAGCGGGAGTAGGCGCGAGCAGTACTTC. This gives the protein CSVAWVSGSRREQYF.

This clonotype has at least ten counts. This chain connects TRBV11-2 to TRBJ1-6, with TRBD1 as a possible D gene (5 bases). Trimming shortened V by 3 bases and J by 9 bases, and 12 bases separated the two germline ends. Germline values: CDR1 SGHAT, CDR2 FQNNGV. This CDR3 region has 14 residues. The CDR3 reads CASSFAGRASPLHF. CDR3 DNA sequence: TGTGCCAGCAGCTTTGCGGGGCGGGCTTCACCCCTCCACTTT. Based on the CDR3 plus reference TRBV11-2 and TRBJ1-6, the full variable domain is EAGVAQSPRYKIIEKRQSVAFWCNPISGHATLYWYQQILGQGPKLLIQFQNNGVVDDSQLPKDRFSAERLKGVDSTLKIQPAKLEDSAVYLCASSFAGRASPLHFGNGTRLTVT.

This clonotype was counted many times. The V gene is TRBV5-1, the J gene TRBJ2-7; 7 bases are shared with TRBD1. The CDR3 runs 14 residues. Germline values: CDR1 SGHRS, CDR2 YFSETQ. Trimming removed 4 bases from V and 9 bases from J; junction bases left unmatched: 13. The CDR3 coding sequence is TGCGCCAGCAGCACCAGACAGGGTTTGGGTCGGCAGTACTTC. Translating it yields CASSTRQGLGRQYF.

This clonotype was detected ten times or more. This rearrangement joins TRBV7-8 to TRBJ2-3, with 7 nucleotides matching TRBD2. The V and J ends lost 3 bases and 4 bases, in that order; junction bases with no gene match: 4. Looked up from germline, CDR1 is SGHVS and CDR2 is FQNEAQ. CDR3 length: 14 amino acids. This chain's CDR3 is CASSFGGGADTQYF. CDR3 nucleotide sequence: TGTGCCAGCAGCTTCGGGGGAGGGGCAGATACGCAGTATTTT. Full variable domain (outside the CDR3, taken from reference TRBV7-8 and TRBJ2-3): GAGVSQSPRYKVAKRGQDVALRCDPISGHVSLFWYQQALGQGPEFLTYFQNEAQLDKSGLPSDRFFAERPEGSVSTLKIQRTQQEDSAVYLCASSFGGGADTQYFGPGTRLTVL.